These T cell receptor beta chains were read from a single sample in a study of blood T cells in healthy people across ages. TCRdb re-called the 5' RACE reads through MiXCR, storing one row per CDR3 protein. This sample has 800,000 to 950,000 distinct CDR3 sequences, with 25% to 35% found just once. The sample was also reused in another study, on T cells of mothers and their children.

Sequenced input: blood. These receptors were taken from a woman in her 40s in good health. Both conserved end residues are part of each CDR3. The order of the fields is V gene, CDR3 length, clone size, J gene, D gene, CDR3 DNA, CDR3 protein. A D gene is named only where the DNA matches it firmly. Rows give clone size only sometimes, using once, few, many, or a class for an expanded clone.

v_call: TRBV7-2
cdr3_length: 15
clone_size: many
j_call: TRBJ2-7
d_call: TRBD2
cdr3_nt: TGTGCCAGCAGCTTAGAAGTCGGGGGGGCGTACGAGCAGTACTTC
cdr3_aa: CASSLEVGGAYEQYF

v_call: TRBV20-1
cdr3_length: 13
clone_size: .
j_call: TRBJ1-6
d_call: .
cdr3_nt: TGCAGTGCGAGGGGGTCCGAAGTTTCACCCCTCCACTTT
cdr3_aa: CSARGSEVSPLHF

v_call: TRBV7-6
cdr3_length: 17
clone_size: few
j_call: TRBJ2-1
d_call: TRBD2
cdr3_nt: TGTGCCAGCAGCTTAGGGGCCGGGACTAGGCAATACAATGAGCAGTTCTTC
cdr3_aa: CASSLGAGTRQYNEQFF

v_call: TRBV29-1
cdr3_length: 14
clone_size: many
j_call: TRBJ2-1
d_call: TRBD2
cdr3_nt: TGCAGCCTGCTCGGGGGACTAGCGGGCAATGAGCAGTTCTTC
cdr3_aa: CSLLGGLAGNEQFF

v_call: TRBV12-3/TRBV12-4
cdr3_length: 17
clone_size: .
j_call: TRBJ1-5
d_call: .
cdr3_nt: TGTGCCAGCAGCACTGCCGGCACTAAGTCGGGCAATCAGCCCCAGCATTTT
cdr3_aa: CASSTAGTKSGNQPQHF

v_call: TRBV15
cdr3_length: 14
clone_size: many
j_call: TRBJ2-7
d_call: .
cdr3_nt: TGTGCCACCAGCAGAGATAATAGGGATGACGAGCAGTACTTC
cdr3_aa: CATSRDNRDDEQYF

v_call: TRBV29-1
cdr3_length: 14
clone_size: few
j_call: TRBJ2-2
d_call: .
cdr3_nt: TGCAGCGTTAAGATTCAGGGGCGCACCGGGGAGCTGTTTTTT
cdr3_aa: CSVKIQGRTGELFF

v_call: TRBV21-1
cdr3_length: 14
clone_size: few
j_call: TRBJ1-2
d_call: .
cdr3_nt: TGTGCCGGCAGCAAAGCCTGGAGGTGCTATGGCTACACCTTC
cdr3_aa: CAGSKAWRCYGYTF

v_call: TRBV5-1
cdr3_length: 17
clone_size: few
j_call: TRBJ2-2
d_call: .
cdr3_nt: TGCGCCAGCAGCTTATACTACATGACCGCGAACACCGGGGAGCTGTTTTTT
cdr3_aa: CASSLYYMTANTGELFF

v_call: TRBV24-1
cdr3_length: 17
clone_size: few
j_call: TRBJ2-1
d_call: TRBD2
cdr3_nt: TGTGCCACCAGTGGCTTGGGACTAGCGGGGGGTTACAATGAGCAGTTCTTC
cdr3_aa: CATSGLGLAGGYNEQFF

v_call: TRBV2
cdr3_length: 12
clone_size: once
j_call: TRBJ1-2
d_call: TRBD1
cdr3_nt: TGTGCCAGCCAGACAGGGAAGGATGGCTACACCTTC
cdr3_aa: CASQTGKDGYTF

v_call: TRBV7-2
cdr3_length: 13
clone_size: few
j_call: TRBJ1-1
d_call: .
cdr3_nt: TGTGCCAGCAGCTTAGACATGAGACTTGAAGCTTTCTTT
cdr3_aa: CASSLDMRLEAFF

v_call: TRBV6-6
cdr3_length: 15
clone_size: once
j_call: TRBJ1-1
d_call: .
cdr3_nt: TGTGCCAGCAGTTACTCCGGCAGGGAGAACACTGAAGCTTTCTTT
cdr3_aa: CASSYSGRENTEAFF

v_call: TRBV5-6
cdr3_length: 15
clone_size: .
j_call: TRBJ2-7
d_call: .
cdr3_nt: TGTACCAGCAGCTTGGGGTCAGGGCGGAACTACGAGCAGTACTTC
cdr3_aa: CTSSLGSGRNYEQYF

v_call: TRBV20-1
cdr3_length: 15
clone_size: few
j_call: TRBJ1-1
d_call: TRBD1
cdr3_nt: TGCAGTGCTAGGAAAGGGGGCAGCATGAACACTGAAGCTTTCTTT
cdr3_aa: CSARKGGSMNTEAFF

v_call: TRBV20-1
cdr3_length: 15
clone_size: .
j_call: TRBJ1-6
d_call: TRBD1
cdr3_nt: TGCAGTGCTAGTGCCGGGACAGGAGATAATTCACCCCTCCACTTT
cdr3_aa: CSASAGTGDNSPLHF

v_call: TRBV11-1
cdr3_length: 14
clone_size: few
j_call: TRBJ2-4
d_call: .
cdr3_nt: TGTGCCAGCAGCCTTAGCCCCGGGAACAACATTCAGTACTTC
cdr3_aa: CASSLSPGNNIQYF

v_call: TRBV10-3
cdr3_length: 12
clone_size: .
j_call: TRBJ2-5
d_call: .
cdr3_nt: TGTGCCATCAGTGAGTCCAGGGGGGGGCAGTACTTC
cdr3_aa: CAISESRGGQYF